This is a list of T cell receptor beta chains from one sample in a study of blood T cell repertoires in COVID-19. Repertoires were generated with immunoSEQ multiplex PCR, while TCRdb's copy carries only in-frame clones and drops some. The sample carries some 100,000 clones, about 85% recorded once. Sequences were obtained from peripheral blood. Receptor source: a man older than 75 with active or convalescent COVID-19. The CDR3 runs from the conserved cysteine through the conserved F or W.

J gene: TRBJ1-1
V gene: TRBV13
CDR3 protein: CASNPRQGTTEAFF

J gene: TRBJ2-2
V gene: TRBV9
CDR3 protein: CASSGPTGRGGPSGTGELFF

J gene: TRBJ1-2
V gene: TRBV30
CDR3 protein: CAWRTLRNYGYTF

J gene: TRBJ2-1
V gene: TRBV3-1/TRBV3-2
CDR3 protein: CASSQQVYEQFF

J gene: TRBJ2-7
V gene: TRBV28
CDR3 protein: CASSFRGRIYEQYF

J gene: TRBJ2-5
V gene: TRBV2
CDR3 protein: CASILATPQETQYF

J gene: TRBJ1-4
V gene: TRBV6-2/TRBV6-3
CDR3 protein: CASSRGEKLFF

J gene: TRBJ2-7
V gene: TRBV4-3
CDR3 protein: CASSQYSGSSAYEQYF

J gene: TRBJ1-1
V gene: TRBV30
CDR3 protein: CAWSHREGTEAFF

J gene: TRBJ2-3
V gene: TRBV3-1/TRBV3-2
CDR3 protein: CASSQEAGGWDTQYF

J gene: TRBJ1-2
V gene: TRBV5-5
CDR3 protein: CASSLQGTAYGYTF

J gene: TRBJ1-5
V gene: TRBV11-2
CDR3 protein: CASSFGGGGPQPQHF

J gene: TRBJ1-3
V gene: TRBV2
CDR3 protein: CASSAGTGIGNTIYF

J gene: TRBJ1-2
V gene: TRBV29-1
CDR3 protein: CSVEGIGDRVGGYTF

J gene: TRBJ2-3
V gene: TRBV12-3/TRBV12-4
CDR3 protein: CASSLPGTDTQYF

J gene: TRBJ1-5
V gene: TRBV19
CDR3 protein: CASSTAGRRSNQPQHF

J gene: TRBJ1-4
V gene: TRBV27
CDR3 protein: CASSLWRPGSGLGEKLFF